The 11 T cell receptor beta chains below all came from one sample that was sequenced in a study of blood T cell repertoires in COVID-19. Libraries were prepared by immunoSEQ multiplex PCR; TCRdb keeps only in-frame clonotypes and omits some of them. The table shows roughly 70,000 clones, with around 87% occurring only once. Sequencing was performed on peripheral blood. The receptors were sampled from a man aged 70-80 years with active COVID-19.

The chain couples TRBV29-1 to TRBJ2-3, with D possibly TRBD2 on 7 matching bases. The germline CDR1 and CDR2 sequences are SQVTM and ANQGSEA. Trimming took off 4 bases at V and 5 bases at J, with 16 bases between the two ends. The CDR3 is 14 amino acids. The CDR3 nucleotides read TGCAGCGTTGTGGGTGGGGGGGCCCTAGATACGCAGTATTTT. Protein: CSVVGGGALDTQYF.

DNA for the CDR3: TGTGCCAGCACCCCCTGGCAGGGTCGGGGGGAGCAGTACTTC. Translated, it gives CASTPWQGRGEQYF. This chain links TRBV2 with TRBJ2-7; possible D gene TRBD2, 6 bases. This CDR3 has 14 residues. V was clipped by 7 bases and J by 7 bases, with 20 bases between them. The germline gives CDR1 SNHLY, CDR2 FYNNEI.

V and J are TRBV12-3 or TRBV12-4 and TRBJ2-5, with TRBD2 as a possible D gene (6 bases). The CDR3 consists of 13 residues. V was pared by 6 bases and J by 10 bases, with 18 bases between. CDR3 residues: CASSRTPGTLQYF. The CDR3 nucleotides read TGTGCCAGCAGCCGAACCCCCGGGACTCTCCAGTACTTC.

This clone was counted a few times. This rearrangement joins TRBV20-1 to TRBJ1-1; D uncertain. Germline V lookup: CDR1 DFQATT, CDR2 SNEGSKA (reference sequence). The V and J ends lost 3 bases and 4 bases respectively, with 21 bases between them. The CDR3 length is 16 residues. DNA for the CDR3: TGCAGTGCTAGTCCTCCACCTACGTGGAGTTTCACTGAAGCTTTCTTT. It specifies CSASPPPTWSFTEAFF.

This clone was seen a single time. V is TRBV29-1 and J is TRBJ2-3, with a tentative D call TRBD2 (6 bases). The germline CDR1 and CDR2 sequences are SQVTM and ANQGSEA. The CDR3 sequence is 13 residues long. Trimming pared 4 bases from V and 3 bases from J, leaving 11 bases between. CDR3 region: CSVVRGGTDTQYF. The CDR3, as DNA: TGCAGCGTTGTTCGTGGGGGGACAGATACGCAGTATTTT.

The genes are TRBV23-1 and TRBJ2-5, with 11 bases matching TRBD2. TRBV23-1 is assigned to the ORF class and has an uncertain function. J gave up 3 bases and V 0 bases, and 15 bases lay outside the gene matches. The CDR3 runs 20 residues. The CDR3 nucleotides read TGCGCCAGCAGTCAATCGTTATCCGGGAGGACTAGCGGGTGGGAAGAGACCCAGTACTTC. Protein product: CASSQSLSGRTSGWEETQYF.

The V call is TRBV7-3, the J call TRBJ2-6; D is perhaps TRBD2 (6 bases). CDR1 and CDR2 from the germline V gene are SGHTA and FQGTGA. The CDR3 covers 16 residues. Trimming removed 8 bases from V and 4 bases from J, with 18 bases in between. The CDR3 spells CASARQRAGGANVLTF. DNA of the CDR3: TGTGCCAGCGCCCGACAGAGGGCGGGGGGGGCCAACGTCCTGACTTTC.

The V and J genes are TRBV3-1 (or the pseudogene TRBV3-2) and TRBJ2-3; D perhaps matches TRBD1 (5 bases). CDR3 length: 14 amino acids. Germline loops: CDR1 LGHDT, CDR2 YNNKEL (reference sequence). V was pared by 4 bases and J by 2 bases, with 10 bases between. Here the CDR3 DNA reads TGTGCCAGCAGCCCTTGGGGCTACACAGATACGCAGTATTTT. Encoded protein: CASSPWGYTDTQYF.

The V and J genes are TRBV4-3 and TRBJ2-2, with 7 bases that match TRBD2. CDR1 is LGHNA, CDR2 YSLEER, per germline. After removal of 0 bases from V and 8 bases from J, the junction contained 3 bases not matched to a gene. The CDR3 consists of 14 residues. Here the CDR3 reads CASSQDAGVGELFF. The DNA for the CDR3 is TGCGCCAGCAGCCAAGATGCGGGAGTTGGGGAGCTGTTTTTT.

The chain has TRBV6-5 and TRBJ2-2; possible D gene TRBD2, 5 bases. The CDR3 runs 13 residues. The germline V and J ends were trimmed by 8 bases and 3 bases, with 10 bases remaining between them. Germline V lookup: CDR1 MNHEY, CDR2 SVGAGI. CDR3 residues: CASASRYTGELFF. The DNA for the CDR3 is TGTGCCAGCGCTAGCCGCTACACCGGGGAGCTGTTTTTT.

The genes are TRBV5-5 and TRBJ1-6, with D possibly TRBD1 on 5 matching bases. Trimming removed 1 base at V and 9 bases at J, with 14 bases between. CDR1 is SGHKS, CDR2 YYEKEE, per germline (reference sequence). The CDR3 is made up of 15 amino acids. In nucleotides, the CDR3 is TGTGCCAGCAGCTTGCCCCCCCAGGGAGGTTCACCCCTCCACTTT. Amino acid sequence: CASSLPPQGGSPLHF.